These T cell receptor beta chains were read from a single sample in a study of CD8 T cells in ankylosing spondylitis. TCRdb re-called the 5' RACE reads with MiXCR, one entry per CDR3 protein. This table holds about 300,000 distinct CDR3 sequences, roughly 10% found once. The specimen was blood, either unsorted or a sorted T cell fraction (not recorded which). These TCRs come from a female donor with ankylosing spondylitis or in good health (not recorded which). The CDR3 runs from the conserved cysteine through the conserved F or W. A D gene is named only where the DNA matches it firmly. Rows may omit the clone size; those that give it use once, few, many or a size class.

cdr3_aa | cdr3_nt | clone_size | d_call | j_call | v_call
CASSLGQVQNQPQHF | TGTGCCAGTAGTTTGGGACAGGTCCAGAATCAGCCCCAGCATTTT | - | TRBD1 | TRBJ1-5 | TRBV19
CASSSLGRGGEKLFF | TGCGCCAGCAGCTCACTCGGACGGGGTGGAGAAAAACTGTTTTTT | - | - | TRBJ1-4 | TRBV5-1
CASSESGRGELFF | TGTGCCAGCAGTGAATCAGGAAGGGGGGAGCTGTTTTTT | - | - | TRBJ2-2 | TRBV25-1
CASSLAGLAGDHEQYF | TGTGCCAGCAGCTTAGCGGGGCTAGCGGGAGATCACGAGCAGTACTTC | many | TRBD2 | TRBJ2-7 | TRBV7-7
CASSSYRGAFF | TGTGCCAGCAGTTCCTATCGGGGGGCTTTCTTT | many | - | TRBJ1-1 | TRBV12-3/TRBV12-4
CSVERGRGELFF | TGCAGCGTTGAAAGGGGACGTGGGGAGCTGTTTTTT | many | - | TRBJ2-2 | TRBV29-1
CASSQDGVGGVPKNIQYF | TGCGCCAGCAGCCAAGATGGGGTAGGGGGGGTGCCCAAAAACATTCAGTACTTC | - | - | TRBJ2-4 | TRBV4-3
CASSSLGQGITGELFF | TGTGCCAGCAGCTCACTAGGACAGGGAATCACCGGGGAGCTGTTTTTT | - | TRBD1 | TRBJ2-2 | TRBV7-6
CASSRQGENNSPLHF | TGTGCCAGCAGCAGGCAGGGGGAGAATAATTCACCCCTCCACTTT | few | TRBD1 | TRBJ1-6 | TRBV7-9
CASSYSTSGSYEQYF | TGTGCCAGCAGTTACTCAACTAGCGGGAGTTACGAGCAGTACTTC | many | TRBD2 | TRBJ2-7 | TRBV6-5
CATSPASNTGELFF | TGTGCCACCAGCCCAGCTTCGAACACCGGGGAGCTGTTTTTT | - | - | TRBJ2-2 | TRBV15
CASSFITNQPQHF | TGTGCCAGCAGTTTTATAACCAATCAGCCCCAGCATTTT | many | - | TRBJ1-5 | TRBV12-3/TRBV12-4
CASSPLESANTGELFF | TGTGCCAGCAGTCCTCTGGAGTCCGCGAACACCGGGGAGCTGTTTTTT | many | - | TRBJ2-2 | TRBV12-3/TRBV12-4
CASSQDGTSGRAFRNEQFF | TGTGCCAGCAGCCAGGATGGGACTAGCGGGAGGGCCTTCAGGAATGAGCAGTTCTTC | - | TRBD2 | TRBJ2-1 | TRBV14
CASSSGQGGYGYTF | TGCGCCAGCAGCTCCGGACAGGGAGGGTATGGCTACACCTTC | many | TRBD1 | TRBJ1-2 | TRBV5-1
CSVGLAGVPDTQYF | TGCAGCGTTGGACTAGCGGGAGTCCCAGATACGCAGTATTTT | many | TRBD2 | TRBJ2-3 | TRBV29-1
CASSLVGGPHNEQFF | TGTGCCAGCAGCTTAGTAGGGGGGCCTCACAATGAGCAGTTCTTC | many | - | TRBJ2-1 | TRBV7-2
CASRFLRQTNEKLFF | TGTGCCAGCAGGTTTCTCAGACAGACTAATGAAAAACTGTTTTTT | many | - | TRBJ1-4 | TRBV11-2
CATSVAGASYNEQFF | TGTGCCACCAGTGTAGCGGGAGCGTCCTACAATGAGCAGTTCTTC | many | TRBD2 | TRBJ2-1 | TRBV24-1
CASSLQDNEQFF | TGTGCCAGCAGCTTACAAGACAATGAGCAGTTCTTC | many | - | TRBJ2-1 | TRBV5-6
CASRAAGQNTEAFF | TGTGCCAGCAGAGCCGCGGGACAGAACACTGAAGCTTTCTTT | few | - | TRBJ1-1 | TRBV28
CASSIQGQAQETQYF | TGTGCCAGTAGTATCCAGGGACAGGCTCAAGAGACCCAGTACTTC | many | TRBD1 | TRBJ2-5 | TRBV19
CASSLSGGPFEQYF | TGTGCCAGCAGCTTATCGGGAGGGCCGTTTGAGCAGTACTTC | - | TRBD2 | TRBJ2-7 | TRBV7-8
CSARGDLAGGPYNEQFF | TGCAGTGCTAGGGGTGACCTAGCGGGGGGGCCTTACAATGAGCAGTTCTTC | many | TRBD2 | TRBJ2-1 | TRBV20-1
CASRSNHRQGGYF | TGTGCCAGCAGATCAAACCATAGACAGGGGGGCTACTTC | many | TRBD1 | TRBJ2-7 | TRBV28
CASSSGTAFSYEQYF | TGTGCCAGCAGCTCCGGGACAGCGTTCTCCTACGAGCAGTACTTC | - | TRBD1 | TRBJ2-7 | TRBV7-6